Below, one TCR beta chain is given with its context. What it binds is unknown. Data came from immunoSEQ multiplex PCR; TCRdb stores just in-frame clones and leaves some out. The sample carries nearly 25,000 clones, 92% recorded once. This sample was included in a study of T cells in localized non-small cell lung cancer. Study-wide results and caveats: Density of T cells in blood, when higher, went with longer overall survival. Adjacent lung had a median about 60 of the 100 largest tumor clones. It remains possible that heterogeneity exists, since only one tumor region was sequenced. Clonality of T cells reached its maximum in uninvolved adjacent lung, surpassing tumor.

The CDR3 loop spans 12 amino acids. The germline CDR1 and CDR2 sequences are MDHEN and SYDVKM. The V end was cut by 5 bases, the J end by 3 bases, with 6 bases between. The chain joins TRBV28 to TRBJ2-3; unclear D gene. The sequencing here drew on peripheral blood, taken before any cancer treatment. The clonotype comes from a woman aged 40 to 75 with stage I lung adenocarcinoma. This CDR3 is CASSGQTDTQYF. The DNA of the CDR3 is TGTGCCAGCAGTGGGCAGACAGATACGCAGTATTTT.